Listed below are T cell receptor beta chains from one sample, sequenced in a study of OX40 agonist ivuxolimab in advanced cancers. Here immunoSEQ multiplex PCR was the method, and the copy in TCRdb shows in-frame clones only, minus some. The sample holds around 71,000 clones, 78% seen once. The material was CD4+ or CD8+ T cells sorted from blood, obtained in a trial of the OX40 agonist ivuxolimab. The receptor source for this set is an adult with an advanced solid tumor such as melanoma, head and neck, liver or kidney cancer. Both conserved end residues are part of each CDR3. Each record gives: clone size, V gene, J gene, D gene, CDR3 DNA, CDR3 protein. D genes are given only for firm matches. Only some rows state a clone size, as once, few, many or a class for expanded clones.

clone size: once; V gene: TRBV27; J gene: TRBJ2-7; D gene: TRBD1; CDR3 DNA: TGTGCCAGCAGGGAGCTGACAGGGTACGAGCAGTACTTC; CDR3 protein: CASRELTGYEQYF
clone size: .; V gene: TRBV28; J gene: TRBJ2-7; D gene: TRBD2; CDR3 DNA: TGTGCCGTACCGTCTCGGACTAGCGGGGCGATCTCCTACGAGCAGTACTTC; CDR3 protein: CAVPSRTSGAISYEQYF
clone size: .; V gene: TRBV30; J gene: TRBJ2-5; D gene: TRBD1; CDR3 DNA: TGTGCCTGGAGTCACGGACAGGGCAGAGAGACCCAGTACTTC; CDR3 protein: CAWSHGQGRETQYF
clone size: .; V gene: TRBV5-6; J gene: TRBJ1-5; D gene: .; CDR3 DNA: TGTGCCAGCAGCTTGGCCAAATGGGGGGCGGATCAGCCCCAGCATTTT; CDR3 protein: CASSLAKWGADQPQHF
clone size: .; V gene: TRBV4-1; J gene: TRBJ2-3; D gene: TRBD1; CDR3 DNA: TGCGCCAGCAGCCACCTGAGACAGGGGGGCACAGATACGCAGTATTTT; CDR3 protein: CASSHLRQGGTDTQYF
clone size: .; V gene: TRBV7-2; J gene: TRBJ1-6; D gene: .; CDR3 DNA: TGTGCCAGCAGCTTTCGGGAAAGTTCACCCCTCCACTTT; CDR3 protein: CASSFRESSPLHF
clone size: few; V gene: TRBV2; J gene: TRBJ1-6; D gene: TRBD1; CDR3 DNA: TGTGCCAGCAAAAGGGACAGAGGGAATTCACCCCTCCACTTT; CDR3 protein: CASKRDRGNSPLHF
clone size: .; V gene: TRBV6-6; J gene: TRBJ1-3; D gene: .; CDR3 DNA: TGTGCCAGCAGTTACTCACCCCAGGCCTCTGGAAACACCATATATTTT; CDR3 protein: CASSYSPQASGNTIYF
clone size: .; V gene: TRBV19; J gene: TRBJ1-2; D gene: TRBD1; CDR3 DNA: TGTGCCAGTTCTCATTTCTCGGGACAGTCGGACTACACCTTC; CDR3 protein: CASSHFSGQSDYTF
clone size: .; V gene: TRBV5-1; J gene: TRBJ1-2; D gene: .; CDR3 DNA: TGCGCCAGCAGCTTGGGGACTCGTCCTTATGGCTACACCTTC; CDR3 protein: CASSLGTRPYGYTF
clone size: .; V gene: TRBV18; J gene: TRBJ1-3; D gene: .; CDR3 DNA: TGTGCCAGCTCAGAGGACGTTGGAAACACCATATATTTT; CDR3 protein: CASSEDVGNTIYF
clone size: once; V gene: TRBV12-1; J gene: TRBJ1-1; D gene: .; CDR3 DNA: TGTGCCAGCAGCTTCGACGGGGTTGGGAACACTGAAGCTTTCTTT; CDR3 protein: CASSFDGVGNTEAFF
clone size: many; V gene: TRBV6-6; J gene: TRBJ2-1; D gene: .; CDR3 DNA: TGTGCCAGCAGTTACCCCCGGGGGCAGGGGGACAATGAGCAGTTCTTC; CDR3 protein: CASSYPRGQGDNEQFF
clone size: .; V gene: TRBV18; J gene: TRBJ1-5; D gene: .; CDR3 DNA: TGTGCCAGCTCAAGAGAAGGCAATCAGCCCCAGCATTTT; CDR3 protein: CASSREGNQPQHF
clone size: .; V gene: TRBV28; J gene: TRBJ1-1; D gene: TRBD1; CDR3 DNA: TGTGCCAGCAGTTTCCAGGGGGACACTGAAGCTTTCTTT; CDR3 protein: CASSFQGDTEAFF
clone size: .; V gene: TRBV27; J gene: TRBJ2-3; D gene: TRBD1; CDR3 DNA: TGTGCCAGCAGTTTAGGGGGACAGATTAACACAGATACGCAGTATTTT; CDR3 protein: CASSLGGQINTDTQYF
clone size: .; V gene: TRBV30; J gene: TRBJ2-2; D gene: .; CDR3 DNA: TGTGCCTGGAGTGTAGGAGGGACTCATACCGGGGAGCTGTTTTTT; CDR3 protein: CAWSVGGTHTGELFF
clone size: .; V gene: TRBV25-1; J gene: TRBJ1-2; D gene: .; CDR3 DNA: TGTGCCAGCAGTGAATATGGGGTCTTGGGCTACACCTTC; CDR3 protein: CASSEYGVLGYTF
clone size: .; V gene: TRBV7-4; J gene: TRBJ2-2; D gene: TRBD2; CDR3 DNA: TGTGCCAGCAGCCTTCCCGGGGGACTAGCGACCACCGGGGAGCTGTTTTTT; CDR3 protein: CASSLPGGLATTGELFF
clone size: .; V gene: TRBV10-2; J gene: TRBJ2-1; D gene: TRBD2; CDR3 DNA: TGCGCCAGCAGACCCGGGACTAGCGGTGAGCAGTTCTTC; CDR3 protein: CASRPGTSGEQFF
clone size: few; V gene: TRBV7-9; J gene: TRBJ2-4; D gene: .; CDR3 DNA: TGTGCCAGCAGCCCCCAGCCCAAAAACATTCAGTACTTC; CDR3 protein: CASSPQPKNIQYF
clone size: .; V gene: TRBV28; J gene: TRBJ1-2; D gene: TRBD1; CDR3 DNA: TGTGCCAGCGGCGGGACAGGGCAGGCTAACTATGGCTACACCTTC; CDR3 protein: CASGGTGQANYGYTF
clone size: .; V gene: TRBV27; J gene: TRBJ1-1; D gene: TRBD1; CDR3 DNA: TGTGCCAGCAGTCCCCGGACAGGGATGATCGATGGCACTGAAGCTTTCTTT; CDR3 protein: CASSPRTGMIDGTEAFF
clone size: .; V gene: TRBV27; J gene: TRBJ1-2; D gene: .; CDR3 DNA: TGTGCCAGCAGGGATGGGGCTAGGGGCTACACCTTC; CDR3 protein: CASRDGARGYTF
clone size: few; V gene: TRBV6-5; J gene: TRBJ2-3; D gene: .; CDR3 DNA: TGTGCCAGCAGTTACTCGAGAGGGCTCGCAGATACGCAGTATTTT; CDR3 protein: CASSYSRGLADTQYF
clone size: few; V gene: TRBV7-2; J gene: TRBJ1-4; D gene: TRBD1; CDR3 DNA: TGTGCCAGCAGCTTAGCGCCGGGACAGGGGGAGGAAAAACTGTTTTTT; CDR3 protein: CASSLAPGQGEEKLFF
clone size: .; V gene: TRBV7-7; J gene: TRBJ2-7; D gene: .; CDR3 DNA: TGTGCCAGCAGTCCCCTGCCGGAGGGCGAGCAGTACTTC; CDR3 protein: CASSPLPEGEQYF
clone size: few; V gene: TRBV28; J gene: TRBJ1-2; D gene: TRBD1; CDR3 DNA: TGTGCCAGCAGTGAGGACAGGGGGCGAATCGGCTACACCTTC; CDR3 protein: CASSEDRGRIGYTF
clone size: .; V gene: TRBV23-1; J gene: TRBJ2-6; D gene: TRBD1; CDR3 DNA: TGCGCCAGCAGTCATATAAGGACAGGGGAAGGGTCCGGGGCCAACGTCCTGACTTTC; CDR3 protein: CASSHIRTGEGSGANVLTF
clone size: .; V gene: TRBV10-1; J gene: TRBJ1-1; D gene: TRBD1; CDR3 DNA: TGCGCCAGCAGTGAATCGTACAGGGGGCCGAACACTGAAGCTTTCTTT; CDR3 protein: CASSESYRGPNTEAFF
clone size: .; V gene: TRBV6-1; J gene: TRBJ1-5; D gene: .; CDR3 DNA: TGTGCCAGCAGTCAGGGGATGGAGGGCAATCAGCCCCAGCATTTT; CDR3 protein: CASSQGMEGNQPQHF